Sequencing of this TCR beta chain was carried out in a study of OX40 agonist ivuxolimab in advanced cancers. Study at large: Patients received ivuxolimab, an agonistic anti-OX40 (CD134) antibody. Previous treatment with anti-PD-1, anti-PD-L1 or anti-CTLA-4 therapy was allowed; 40% had received some.

This table comes from immunoSEQ multiplex PCR, and its TCRdb copy is limited to in-frame clones, with some not included. The sample yields roughly 67,000 clones, about 88% seen once. The V and J ends lost 4 bases and 5 bases respectively, with 6 bases between them. CDR1 is MGHDK, CDR2 SYGVNS, per germline. This CDR3 is 12 amino acids long. Autoimmune disease history or systemic immunosuppression led to patient exclusion. Peripheral blood came from all dose cohorts at three timepoints. The sequence was obtained from an adult with an advanced solid tumor such as melanoma, head and neck, liver or kidney cancer. Sequencing used CD4+ or CD8+ T cells sorted from blood, obtained in a trial of the OX40 agonist ivuxolimab. The J gene is TRBJ1-5, the V gene TRBV25-1; the D gene is possibly TRBD1 (6 bases). The CDR3 sequence is CASSGQDQPQHF. The CDR3 bases are TGTGCCAGCAGTGGACAGGATCAGCCCCAGCATTTT.